The next 32 T cell receptor beta chains were all read from a single sample in a study of cytomegalovirus exposure and HLA in healthy donors. Only in-frame clones appear in the TCRdb table, and some are missing; sequencing was by immunoSEQ multiplex PCR. The repertoire has around 120,000 clones, 88% of them found once; the top ten carry around 4.5%. The specimen was PBMCs. Receptors were obtained from a man younger than 30 in good health and CMV-seropositive.

The table lists this clone with many counts. This sequence joins TRBV7-6 and TRBJ1-6; 8 bases align to TRBD1. V lost 5 bases, J lost 5 bases, and 8 bases stayed unmatched. Germline CDR1 reads SGHVS; CDR2 reads FNYEAQ. This CDR3 comprises 16 residues. DNA of the CDR3: TGTGCCAGCAGCCTCGACAGGGGAGGGAATAATTCACCCCTCCACTTT. Translating it yields CASSLDRGGNNSPLHF.

A single count supports this clone. The J gene is TRBJ2-7, the V gene TRBV11-2, with D possibly TRBD2 on 5 matching bases. The CDR3 runs 17 residues. Germline assignment: CDR1 SGHAT and CDR2 FQNNGV. Trimming shortened V by 2 bases and J by 0 bases, and 17 bases separated the two germline ends. The DNA of the CDR3 is TGTGCCAGCAGCTTACGTAGTAGAGGGCAGATCTCCTACGAGCAGTACTTC. This encodes CASSLRSRGQISYEQYF.

The chain links TRBV29-1 to TRBJ1-1; D unresolved. Germline V gene sequence: CDR1 SQVTM, CDR2 ANQGSEA. The V gene lost 2 bases and the J gene lost 4 bases, with 14 bases spanning the gap. The CDR3 length is 14 residues. CDR3 coding DNA: TGCAGCGTTGAATCGGGTGAGGCTTTCACTGAAGCTTTCTTT. It codes for CSVESGEAFTEAFF.

J is TRBJ2-7 and V is TRBV19; 7 bases match TRBD1. The CDR3 has 15 residues. V gave up 3 bases and J gave up 2 bases; unmatched junction bases: 7. Germline V gene sequence: CDR1 LNHDA, CDR2 SQIVND (reference sequence). CDR3 coding DNA: TGTGCCAGTAGTATGGATTGGGGACAGACCTACGAGCAGTACTTC. It is translated as CASSMDWGQTYEQYF.

This rearrangement joins TRBV2 to TRBJ2-3, with 7 bases lining up with TRBD2. J lost 4 bases, V lost 3 bases, and 1 base had no gene match. Germline loops: CDR1 SNHLY, CDR2 FYNNEI. The CDR3 length is 13 residues. The DNA of the CDR3 is TGTGCCAGCAGTGAGAGCGGGGCAGATACGCAGTATTTT. Its protein product is CASSESGADTQYF. Complete variable domain (other parts from reference TRBV2 and TRBJ2-3): EPEVTQTPSHQVTQMGQEVILRCVPISNHLYFYWYRQILGQKVEFLVSFYNNEISEKSEIFDDQFSVERPDGSNFTLKIRSTKLEDSAMYFCASSESGADTQYFGPGTRLTVL.

J is TRBJ2-1 and V is TRBV4-3, with D hard to call. The CDR3 has 12 residues. Germline loops: CDR1 LGHNA, CDR2 YSLEER. V was cut by 4 bases and J by 8 bases, with 9 bases left in between. The CDR3 coding sequence is TGCGCCAGCAGCCGCGCCCCGCATGAGCAGTTCTTC. Translated, it gives CASSRAPHEQFF.

The chain joins TRBV12-5 to TRBJ2-7, with 11 bases matching TRBD1. V was clipped by 7 bases and J by 12 bases; unmatched bases: 11. CDR1 is LGHNT, CDR2 FRNRAP, per germline. The CDR3 runs 13 residues. The CDR3 coding sequence is TGTGCTAGTGCCCCGGACAGGGGGCTAGAACCGTACTTC. This encodes CASAPDRGLEPYF.

The chain employs TRBV2 and TRBJ1-2, with D hard to call. This CDR3 contains 13 residues. V was shortened by 1 base and J by 6 bases, with 9 bases between the two germline ends. Germline lookup yields CDR1 SNHLY and CDR2 FYNNEI. The DNA for the CDR3 is TGTGCCAGCAGTGAAGGCAGGTCTGATGGCTACACCTTC. It is translated as CASSEGRSDGYTF. Variable domain in full (rest from reference TRBV2 and TRBJ1-2): EPEVTQTPSHQVTQMGQEVILRCVPISNHLYFYWYRQILGQKVEFLVSFYNNEISEKSEIFDDQFSVERPDGSNFTLKIRSTKLEDSAMYFCASSEGRSDGYTFGSGTRLTVV.

The chain carries TRBV6-1 and TRBJ2-5, with D possibly TRBD2 on 5 matching bases. V was pared by 2 bases and J by 2 bases, with 9 bases between. CDR1 and CDR2 (germline): MNHNS, SASEGT. The CDR3 loop spans 14 amino acids. This CDR3 is CASSENPGQETQYF. The CDR3 nucleotides read TGTGCCAGCAGTGAAAATCCGGGACAAGAGACCCAGTACTTC.

This chain links TRBV10-3 with TRBJ2-7; a possible D gene is TRBD1 (6 bases). The germline V gene encodes CDR1 ENHRY and CDR2 SYGVKD. Between the trimmed V and J ends, which lost 6 bases and 5 bases, there was a span of 14 bases. The CDR3 runs to 13 residues. The DNA of the CDR3 is TGTGCCATCAGGTTCAGGGGAGACGACGAGCAGTACTTC. Protein sequence: CAIRFRGDDEQYF.

This chain connects TRBV5-1 to TRBJ2-7; TRBD1 matches 9 bases. Germline V lookup: CDR1 SGHRS, CDR2 YFSETQ. This CDR3 contains 16 residues. The junction had 12 bases not matched to a gene; V was cut back by 4 bases and J by 4 bases. The CDR3 spells CASSPSGQGIRYEQYF. CDR3 DNA: TGCGCCAGCAGCCCCTCGGGACAGGGAATAAGGTACGAGCAGTACTTC.

The chain links TRBV7-9 to TRBJ2-3; a possible D gene is TRBD2 (7 bases). Germline lookup yields CDR1 SEHNR and CDR2 FQNEAQ (reference sequence). V dropped 5 bases and J dropped 1 base, with 16 bases sitting between them. The CDR3 length is 16 residues. The CDR3 bases are TGTGCCAGCAGCCGACAAGGGAGGGGGGGCACAGATACGCAGTATTTT. Translated: CASSRQGRGGTDTQYF.

This chain joins TRBV19 and TRBJ1-1; 8 bases match TRBD1. Per germline, CDR1 LNHDA and CDR2 SQIVND (reference sequence). The J segment lost 7 bases and the V segment lost 6 bases, leaving 7 bases of the junction unmatched. This CDR3 comprises 13 residues. The chain's CDR3 is CASRVRGRVEAFF. As DNA, the CDR3 is TGTGCCAGTAGGGTCAGGGGGCGCGTTGAAGCTTTCTTT.

The chain joins TRBV5-1 to TRBJ2-4; 9 bases line up with TRBD2. Germline loops: CDR1 SGHRS, CDR2 YFSETQ. The trim removed 0 bases at V and 0 bases at J, leaving 10 bases unmatched. This CDR3 has 19 amino acids. CDR3 in amino acids: CASSLEPSGVPLAKNIQYF. DNA for the CDR3: TGCGCCAGCAGCTTGGAACCTAGCGGGGTCCCACTAGCCAAAAACATTCAGTACTTC.

The chain couples TRBV28 to TRBJ1-6; maybe TRBD1 (6 bases). Per the germline V gene, CDR1 is MDHEN and CDR2 is SYDVKM. Deletions cut 4 bases from V and 8 bases from J, with 21 bases between. This CDR3 is built from 17 residues. In DNA, the CDR3 is TGTGCCAGCAGTTGGCCGGGACACGAGGAAGCAGATTCACCCCTCCACTTT. It is translated as CASSWPGHEEADSPLHF.

The V gene is TRBV7-2, the J gene TRBJ1-2, with D hard to call. This CDR3 spans 16 amino acids. Trimming pared 5 bases from V and 0 bases from J, leaving 16 bases between. Germline V gives CDR1 SGHTA, CDR2 FQGNSA. CDR3 residues: CASSVQNYGANYGYTF. The CDR3 DNA reads as TGTGCCAGCAGCGTACAAAACTACGGAGCTAACTATGGCTACACCTTC.

The CDR3 loop reads CASATSGGVSDTQYF. The CDR3 bases are TGTGCCAGCGCGACTAGCGGGGGAGTATCAGATACGCAGTATTTT. The gene calls are TRBV2 and TRBJ2-3; 12 nucleotides line up with TRBD2. This CDR3 has 15 residues. Trimming cost V 8 bases and J 4 bases; bases outside gene matches: 7. Germline values: CDR1 SNHLY, CDR2 FYNNEI. Supplemented by reference TRBV2 and TRBJ2-3, the full variable domain reads EPEVTQTPSHQVTQMGQEVILRCVPISNHLYFYWYRQILGQKVEFLVSFYNNEISEKSEIFDDQFSVERPDGSNFTLKIRSTKLEDSAMYFCASATSGGVSDTQYFGPGTRLTVL.

The rearrangement uses TRBV10-2 and TRBJ2-3; D is undetermined. The ends were cut back, 7 bases at V and 4 bases at J, with 15 bases in the middle. This CDR3 comprises 14 residues. Germline assignment: CDR1 WSHSY and CDR2 SAAADI. CDR3 region: CASKRGSVADTQYF. In nucleotides, the CDR3 is TGCGCCAGCAAACGTGGTAGTGTCGCAGATACGCAGTATTTT.

The chain combines TRBV28 with TRBJ1-5, with 8 bases lining up with TRBD1. The germline V gene encodes CDR1 MDHEN and CDR2 SYDVKM. V shed 6 bases and J 1 base; nucleotides not matched to a gene: 11. There are 17 residues in the CDR3. This CDR3 is CASSSGQGRSSNQPQHF. The DNA of the CDR3 is TGTGCCAGCAGCTCAGGACAGGGAAGGAGCAGCAATCAGCCCCAGCATTTT.

The chain recombines TRBV5-4 with TRBJ2-2; 11 bases map to TRBD1. The germline V gene encodes CDR1 SGHNT and CDR2 YYREEE (reference sequence). J lost 8 bases, V lost 4 bases, and 10 bases had no gene match. The CDR3 length is 16 residues. CDR3 residues: CASSPDRDRGLGELFF. DNA for the CDR3: TGTGCCAGCAGCCCCGACCGGGACAGGGGGTTGGGGGAGCTGTTTTTT.

This sequence joins TRBV4-2 and TRBJ2-6, with a possible D match to TRBD1 (5 bases). CDR3 length: 17 residues. Germline CDR1 reads LGHNA; CDR2 reads YNFKEQ. V was clipped by 4 bases and J by 0 bases, with 13 bases between them. The CDR3 nucleotides are TGTGCCAGCAGCCCTAAACCCGACAGCTCTGGGGCCAACGTCCTGACTTTC. Translating it yields CASSPKPDSSGANVLTF.

The rearrangement links TRBV18 to TRBJ2-1, with 15 positions matching TRBD2. In germline, CDR1 is KGHSH, CDR2 LQKENI. This CDR3 spans 18 amino acids. V trimming: 2 bases; J trimming: 7 bases; junction bases outside the gene matches: 9. The DNA for the CDR3 is TGTGCCAGCTCACCAAGGACTAGCGGGGGGGCAGGTCGGAATGAGCAGTTCTTC. This codes for CASSPRTSGGAGRNEQFF.

This chain joins TRBV4-2 and TRBJ1-1; D not resolved. Germline-derived CDR1 and CDR2 are LGHNA and YNFKEQ. The CDR3 sequence is 15 residues long. V was trimmed by 0 bases and J by 4 bases, leaving 12 bases between them. The CDR3, as DNA: TGTGCCAGCAGCCAAGAATCCCCGACGGGCACTGAAGCTTTCTTT. Translation: CASSQESPTGTEAFF.

The CDR3 nucleotides read TGCAGCGTTGAGACGGCAGAGCGTACCACGCAGTATTTT. It encodes CSVETAERTTQYF. The genes are TRBV29-1 and TRBJ2-3; D uncertain. The ends were cut back, 3 bases at V and 9 bases at J, with 16 bases in the middle. CDR1 is SQVTM, CDR2 ANQGSEA, per germline. The length of the CDR3 is 13 residues.

The chain uses TRBV19 and TRBJ1-6; D unclear. The CDR3 extends over 13 amino acids. V was trimmed by 4 bases and J by 3 bases, leaving 4 bases between them. The germline CDR1 and CDR2 sequences are LNHDA and SQIVND (reference sequence). This CDR3 is CASSNNYNSPLHF. The CDR3 nucleotides are TGTGCCAGTAGTAACAACTATAATTCACCCCTCCACTTT.

This chain links TRBV7-2 with TRBJ2-7; no reliable D call. CDR3 size: 14 residues. Trimming shortened V by 5 bases and J by 2 bases, and 13 bases separated the two germline ends. The germline CDR1 and CDR2 sequences are SGHTA and FQGNSA. The CDR3 nucleotides are TGTGCCAGCAGCCTCTCAGGTTTTACCTACGAGCAGTACTTC. Its translation: CASSLSGFTYEQYF.

This sequence joins TRBV11-2 and TRBJ2-3, with 8 bases fitting TRBD2. CDR3 length equals 13 residues. Germline lookup yields CDR1 SGHAT and CDR2 FQNNGV. J lost 8 bases, V lost 1 base, and 2 bases had no gene match. The CDR3 DNA sequence: TGTGCCAGCAGCTTAGGGAGCGGGGGTACGCAGTATTTT. It is translated as CASSLGSGGTQYF.

This chain connects TRBV4-1 to TRBJ2-1; 7 bases map to TRBD2. From germline, CDR1 is MGHRA and CDR2 YSYEKL. The CDR3 has 18 residues. V dropped 0 bases and J dropped 4; count of bases not matched to a gene: 12. The CDR3 sequence: CASSQERFWGLPYNEQFF. The CDR3 nucleotides read TGCGCCAGCAGCCAAGAACGGTTTTGGGGACTACCTTACAATGAGCAGTTCTTC.

The CDR3 loop is CAITRTGGESHYGYTF. The CDR3 DNA reads TGTGCCATCACTCGGACAGGGGGAGAGAGTCACTATGGCTACACCTTC. The J gene is TRBJ1-2, the V gene TRBV10-3, with TRBD1 matching 10 bases. CDR1 and CDR2 (germline): ENHRY, SYGVKD. Germline trimming cut 7 bases from V and 3 bases from J; bases unmatched to any gene: 11. The CDR3 has 16 residues.

The rearrangement links TRBV11-2 to TRBJ1-1; the D is unclear. The germline gives CDR1 SGHAT, CDR2 FQNNGV. The germline V and J ends were trimmed by 7 bases and 2 bases, with 20 bases remaining between them. The CDR3 runs 16 residues. CDR3 sequence reads: CASNTLTGDDNTEAFF. CDR3 sequence (DNA): TGTGCCAGCAACACTTTAACCGGGGATGACAACACTGAAGCTTTCTTT.

The chain joins TRBV18 to TRBJ2-1, with D tentatively TRBD2 (6 bases). Per the germline V gene, CDR1 is KGHSH and CDR2 is LQKENI. This CDR3 region has 17 residues. Between the trimmed V and J ends, which lost 4 bases and 3 bases, there was a span of 19 bases. The DNA of the CDR3 is TGTGCCAGCTCACTCAAATCTGGGGAGGTAGGCTACAATGAGCAGTTCTTC. It codes for CASSLKSGEVGYNEQFF.

This chain joins TRBV7-9 and TRBJ2-3, with D unclear. This CDR3 is 15 amino acids long. Trimming stripped 1 base from V and 2 bases from J, with 10 bases between. Germline V gene lookup returns CDR1 SEHNR and CDR2 FQNEAQ (reference sequence). The CDR3 sequence: CASSLVGLATDTQYF. The CDR3 DNA follows: TGTGCCAGCAGCTTAGTGGGCCTGGCCACAGATACGCAGTATTTT.